Each of the 24 T cell receptor beta chains below was sequenced from the same sample in a study of T cell changes during pregnancy in multiple sclerosis. Assay used: immunoSEQ multiplex PCR; TCRdb lists only in-frame clones, some missing. The sample consists of 65,000 to 90,000 clones, approximately 92% of them appearing once. The sample consisted of peripheral blood, taken before pregnancy. Receptor source: a female donor with multiple sclerosis, enrolled in a pregnancy study.

This clone has only one observation. This sequence joins TRBV29-1 and TRBJ2-7; 7 positions match TRBD1. Germline V gene sequence: CDR1 SQVTM, CDR2 ANQGSEA. This CDR3 region has 12 residues. Trimming removed 6 bases from V and 3 bases from J; junction bases left unmatched: 5. The CDR3 DNA reads as TGCAGCGTGGTGGACAGGTTCTACGAGCAGTACTTC. Translation: CSVVDRFYEQYF.

A note on this clone: The same CDR3 is also encoded by other DNA sequences in this sample. The chain recombines TRBV6-5 with TRBJ1-1, with D maybe TRBD1 (6 bases). Germline-derived CDR1 and CDR2 are MNHEY and SVGAGI. The CDR3 sequence is 15 residues long. Trimming took off 7 bases at V and 1 base at J, with 16 bases between the two ends. CDR3 nucleotides: TGTGCCAGCACCTCCACGGGGGGCAGGAACACTGAAGCTTTCTTT. Encoded protein: CASTSTGGRNTEAFF.

The chain has TRBV7-2 and TRBJ2-5; 8 bases line up with TRBD2. Trimming removed 1 base from V and 6 bases from J; junction bases left unmatched: 7. This CDR3 comprises 15 residues. Germline lookup yields CDR1 SGHTA and CDR2 FQGNSA. The CDR3 region is CASSLDSGIRKTQYF. The CDR3 DNA follows: TGTGCCAGCAGCTTAGATAGCGGGATTAGGAAGACCCAGTACTTC. The full variable domain, its missing parts supplied by reference TRBV7-2 and TRBJ2-5, is GAGVSQSPSNKVTEKGKDVELRCDPISGHTALYWYRQSLGQGLEFLIYFQGNSAPDKSGLPSDRFSAERTGGSVSTLTIQRTQQEDSAVYLCASSLDSGIRKTQYFGPGTRLLVL.

The rearrangement uses TRBV29-1 and TRBJ1-1; the match to TRBD1 covers 11 bases. The CDR3 runs to 13 residues. Germline V gives CDR1 SQVTM, CDR2 ANQGSEA. V lost 7 bases, J lost 7 bases, and 8 bases stayed unmatched. The CDR3: CSAGGQGGFEAFF. DNA for the CDR3: TGCAGCGCAGGGGGACAGGGGGGTTTTGAAGCTTTCTTT.

V usage is TRBV2 and J usage is TRBJ2-7; D possibly corresponds to TRBD1 (5 bases). Trimming took off 7 bases at V and 3 bases at J, with 13 bases between the two ends. In germline, CDR1 is SNHLY, CDR2 FYNNEI. CDR3 length: 13 residues. The CDR3 loop reads CASKVNQGYEQYF. The CDR3 DNA sequence: TGTGCCAGCAAGGTGAATCAGGGCTACGAGCAGTACTTC.

The chain uses TRBV7-6 and TRBJ2-1; D gene unclear. This CDR3 region has 15 residues. Germline lookup yields CDR1 SGHVS and CDR2 FNYEAQ. Trimming took 2 bases from V and 1 from J, leaving 9 bases between them. In DNA, the CDR3 is TGTGCCAGCAGCTTATTAGTCGGGTCCTACAATGAGCAGTTCTTC. Translated, it gives CASSLLVGSYNEQFF.

The chain uses TRBV11-2 and TRBJ2-7; TRBD2 matches at 7 bases. This CDR3 is built from 15 residues. Germline trimming cut 3 bases from V and 2 bases from J; bases unmatched to any gene: 7. Looked up from germline, CDR1 is SGHAT and CDR2 is FQNNGV. The CDR3 sequence is CASSFYGRTPYEQYF. DNA of the CDR3: TGTGCCAGCAGCTTCTACGGGAGGACGCCCTACGAGCAGTACTTC.

This clone occurred once. This rearrangement joins TRBV27 to TRBJ2-3; 9 nucleotides align to TRBD2. Germline lookup yields CDR1 MNHEY and CDR2 SMNVEV (reference sequence). The ends lost 6 bases at V and 6 bases at J; junction bases unmatched: 19. There are 18 residues in the CDR3. DNA of the CDR3: TGTGCCAGCAGCCAGCCCTTCGGGGCTAGCGGGACGATGGATACGCAGTATTTT. Residues: CASSQPFGASGTMDTQYF.

V is TRBV4-2 and J is TRBJ2-5; 9 bases are shared with TRBD2. The CDR3 has 15 amino acids. V was clipped by 1 base and J by 3 bases; unmatched bases: 3. From germline, CDR1 is LGHNA and CDR2 YNFKEQ. The CDR3, as DNA: TGTGCCAGCAGCCAAGCAGCGGGAGGTAAAGAGACCCAGTACTTC. Its protein is CASSQAAGGKETQYF.

V usage is TRBV7-2 and J usage is TRBJ2-1, with 10 bases matching TRBD1. Trimming cost V 4 bases and J 6 bases; bases outside gene matches: 9. Germline-derived CDR1 and CDR2 are SGHTA and FQGNSA. This CDR3 is 16 amino acids long. CDR3 loop: CASSSPPGQGFNEQFF. In DNA, the CDR3 is TGTGCCAGCAGCTCCCCACCGGGACAGGGGTTCAATGAGCAGTTCTTC.

The V call is TRBV5-1, the J call TRBJ1-4; a weak D match, TRBD1 (5 bases). In germline, CDR1 is SGHRS, CDR2 YFSETQ. With 1 base removed from V and 6 bases from J, the gap between germline ends came to 10 bases. The CDR3 is 14 residues long. The CDR3 nucleotides are TGCGCCAGCAGCTTGCAGGGTCCATATGAAAAACTGTTTTTT. Amino acids: CASSLQGPYEKLFF.

This chain uses TRBV5-1 with TRBJ2-7; TRBD2 agrees at 8 bases. In germline, CDR1 is SGHRS, CDR2 YFSETQ. The junction had 12 bases not matched to a gene; V was cut back by 3 bases and J by 1 base. This CDR3 contains 17 residues. CDR3 region: CASSSFGGAIGSYEQYF. The CDR3 coding sequence is TGCGCCAGCAGCTCATTCGGGGGGGCGATCGGGTCCTACGAGCAGTACTTC.

This clone showed up just once. The V and J genes are TRBV19 and TRBJ2-7; 7 nucleotides align to TRBD2. V shed 2 bases and J 5 bases; nucleotides not matched to a gene: 12. The length of the CDR3 is 16 residues. Germline CDR1 and CDR2: LNHDA and SQIVND (reference sequence). The CDR3 spells CASSILPGSGAHEQYF. The CDR3, as DNA: TGTGCCAGTAGTATACTCCCCGGGAGCGGGGCCCACGAGCAGTACTTC.

This clone was observed at least ten times. The V and J genes are TRBV28 and TRBJ2-7; TRBD2 might be the D (5 bases). Between the trimmed V and J ends, which lost 6 bases and 4 bases, there was a span of 16 bases. CDR1 and CDR2 (germline): MDHEN, SYDVKM. The length of the CDR3 is 14 residues. CDR3 amino acids: CASSMRATQYEQYF. CDR3 coding DNA: TGTGCCAGCAGCATGCGGGCCACCCAATACGAGCAGTACTTC.

V usage is TRBV4-1 and J usage is TRBJ2-3; no firm D call. The germline CDR1 and CDR2 sequences are MGHRA and YSYEKL. V lost 1 base, J lost 2 bases, and 13 bases lay in between. The CDR3 covers 16 residues. CDR3 amino acids: CASSQVVRLNTDTQYF. CDR3 nucleotides: TGCGCCAGCAGCCAAGTAGTACGACTTAACACAGATACGCAGTATTTT.

This clone was seen once. V is TRBV15 and J is TRBJ1-3, with D unresolved. V lost 0 bases and J 0 bases, leaving 9 bases between the germline ends. In germline, CDR1 is LNHNV, CDR2 YYDKDF (reference sequence). The CDR3 has 16 amino acids. The CDR3 DNA reads TGTGCCACCAGCAGAGATCAGGTCAGCTCTGGAAACACCATATATTTT. Its protein is CATSRDQVSSGNTIYF.

This chain joins TRBV28 and TRBJ2-7, with D perhaps TRBD2 (5 bases). The germline CDR1 and CDR2 sequences are MDHEN and SYDVKM. With 5 bases removed from V and 0 bases from J, the gap between germline ends came to 17 bases. This CDR3 comprises 16 residues. CDR3 coding DNA: TGTGCCAGCAGTCCCCCCAGCCGGGGTTACTCCTACGAGCAGTACTTC. This translates into CASSPPSRGYSYEQYF.

The CDR3 DNA is TGTGCCAGCAGTGGCGGGACAGGGGAAGGCCAGCCCCAGCATTTT. Protein: CASSGGTGEGQPQHF. The chain couples TRBV25-1 to TRBJ1-5; 10 positions match TRBD1. Germline trimming cut 4 bases from V and 7 bases from J; bases unmatched to any gene: 7. The germline V gene has CDR1 MGHDK and CDR2 SYGVNS. The CDR3 has 15 amino acids.

In this sample, this clone turned up once. The chain has TRBV5-1 and TRBJ2-3; D uncertain. There are 15 residues in the CDR3. Germline CDR1 SGHRS, CDR2 YFSETQ. The V end lost 0 bases, the J end lost 1 base, and 9 bases lay between the germline ends. The CDR3 here is CASSLELGGTDTQYF. The CDR3 DNA reads TGCGCCAGCAGCTTGGAATTAGGAGGCACAGATACGCAGTATTTT.

This sequence joins TRBV15 and TRBJ1-4, with a weak D call TRBD1 (5 bases). Deletions cut 1 base from V and 8 bases from J, with 17 bases between. The CDR3 length is 16 residues. Germline V gives CDR1 LNHNV, CDR2 YYDKDF (reference sequence). Here the CDR3 DNA reads TGTGCCACCAGCAGAGGACAGCGAGCCGAAATAGAAAAACTGTTTTTT. Translation: CATSRGQRAEIEKLFF.

This clone was seen once. The V and J genes are TRBV27 and TRBJ2-3; D gene ambiguous. Germline V gives CDR1 MNHEY, CDR2 SMNVEV (reference sequence). Trimming removed 1 base from V and 0 bases from J, with 8 bases in between. CDR3 size: 15 residues. This chain's CDR3 is CASSLLWPSTDTQYF. CDR3 coding DNA: TGTGCCAGCAGTTTATTGTGGCCTAGCACAGATACGCAGTATTTT.

The chain joins TRBV10-3 to TRBJ2-7; D remains ambiguous. Trimming stripped 2 bases from V and 4 bases from J, with 18 bases between. This CDR3 is 16 amino acids long. Germline V CDR1 and CDR2: ENHRY, SYGVKD. The CDR3 sequence: CAISEPWLERLYEQYF. The CDR3 region has the DNA TGTGCCATCAGTGAGCCGTGGCTGGAGAGACTTTACGAGCAGTACTTC.

This clone appeared once. The chain joins TRBV5-4 to TRBJ2-7; D perhaps matches TRBD1 (6 bases). Per the germline V gene, CDR1 is SGHNT and CDR2 is YYREEE (reference sequence). The CDR3 is 14 residues long. Between the trimmed V and J ends, which lost 1 base and 1 base, there was a span of 9 bases. In nucleotides, the CDR3 is TGTGCCAGCAGCTTGTCCGGGACATCCTACGAGCAGTACTTC. Its protein product is CASSLSGTSYEQYF.

This chain links TRBV19 with TRBJ1-3; D unclear. The CDR3 sequence is 10 residues long. Trimming left V 10 bases short and J 2 bases short, with 3 bases between. CDR1 is LNHDA, CDR2 SQIVND, per germline (reference sequence). The CDR3 DNA follows: TGTGCCACCGCTGGAAACACCATATATTTT. Translating gives CATAGNTIYF.